This TCR beta chain was sequenced for a study of blood T cell repertoires in COVID-19. Libraries were prepared by immunoSEQ multiplex PCR; TCRdb keeps only in-frame clonotypes and omits some of them. The data show 93,000 or so clones, 84% seen once. The germline CDR1 and CDR2 sequences are PRHDT and FYEKMQ (reference sequence). This CDR3 is 16 amino acids long. V dropped 0 bases and J dropped 0 bases, with 9 bases sitting between them. This rearrangement joins TRBV13 to TRBJ2-4; no definite D call. Sequencing used peripheral blood. This TCR was recovered from a human donor in a cohort sampled during active COVID-19. DNA of the CDR3: TGTGCCAGCAGCTTAGGTCAGACATTAGCCAAAAACATTCAGTACTTC. It encodes CASSLGQTLAKNIQYF.